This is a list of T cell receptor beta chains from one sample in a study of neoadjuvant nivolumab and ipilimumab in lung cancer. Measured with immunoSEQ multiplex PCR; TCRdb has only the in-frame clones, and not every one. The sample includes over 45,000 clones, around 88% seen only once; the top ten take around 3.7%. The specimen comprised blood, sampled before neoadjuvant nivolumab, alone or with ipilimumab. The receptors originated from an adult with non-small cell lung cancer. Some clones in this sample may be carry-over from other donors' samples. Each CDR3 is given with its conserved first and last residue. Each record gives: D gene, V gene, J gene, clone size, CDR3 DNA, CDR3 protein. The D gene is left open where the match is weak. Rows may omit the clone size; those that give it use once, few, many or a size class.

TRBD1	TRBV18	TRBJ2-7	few	TGTGCCACCTCCTCGACAGGGGCTTACGAGCAGTACTTC	CATSSTGAYEQYF
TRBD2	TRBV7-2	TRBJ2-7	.	TGTGCCAGCAGCTCGCGCGGCCCCTCTAGCGGGACCCACGAGCAGTACTTC	CASSSRGPSSGTHEQYF
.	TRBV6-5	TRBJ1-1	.	TGTGCCAGCAGTTACTCGACTCAGGGAGTCTACACTGAAGCTTTCTTT	CASSYSTQGVYTEAFF
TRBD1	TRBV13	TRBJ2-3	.	TGTGCCAGCAGCTCCGAACAGGGGAGCACAGATACGCAGTATTTT	CASSSEQGSTDTQYF
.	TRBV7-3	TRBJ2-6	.	TGTGCCAGCAGACGGAACGGGGCCAACGTCCTGACTTTC	CASRRNGANVLTF
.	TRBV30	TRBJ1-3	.	TGTGCCTGGAGACCGGGATACTCTGGAAACACCATATATTTT	CAWRPGYSGNTIYF
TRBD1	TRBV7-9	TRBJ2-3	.	TGTGCCAGCAGCTTAGCGAAGGGGGCGAGCACAGATACGCAGTATTTT	CASSLAKGASTDTQYF
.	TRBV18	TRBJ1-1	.	TGTGCCAGCTCACGGGGGACGGAATTGACTGAAGCTTTCTTT	CASSRGTELTEAFF
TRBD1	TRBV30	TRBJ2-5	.	TGTGCCTGGAGTGTACCTACAGGGGGCCCAGAGACCCAGTACTTC	CAWSVPTGGPETQYF
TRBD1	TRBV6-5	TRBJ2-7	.	TGTGCCAGCAGTTACAGGGGGCTGAGGTCCTACGAGCAGTACTTC	CASSYRGLRSYEQYF
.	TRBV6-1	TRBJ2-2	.	TGTGCCAGCAGTGAAGTTCAGGGATGGCTGTTTTTT	CASSEVQGWLFF
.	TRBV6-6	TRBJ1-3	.	TGTGCCAGCAGTTACTCGGGGGGCGATGGAAACACCATATATTTT	CASSYSGGDGNTIYF
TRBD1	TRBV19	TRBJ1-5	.	TGTGCCAGTAGTATCCAGGGGGCGGGCGATCAGCCCCAGCATTTT	CASSIQGAGDQPQHF
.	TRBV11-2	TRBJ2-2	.	TGTGCCAGCAGCAGAGGACAGAACACCGGGGAGCTGTTTTTT	CASSRGQNTGELFF
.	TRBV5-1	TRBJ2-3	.	TGCGCCAGCATGAATAGCGGTAGCACAGATACGCAGTATTTT	CASMNSGSTDTQYF
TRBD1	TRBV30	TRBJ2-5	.	TGTGCCTGGAGTGGGACAGGGGGCGGAGAGACCCAGTACTTC	CAWSGTGGGETQYF
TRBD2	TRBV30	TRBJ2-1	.	TGTGCCTCCCGGGGGGGAGGCGTTGGGAGCTCCTACAATGAGCAGTTCTTC	CASRGGGVGSSYNEQFF
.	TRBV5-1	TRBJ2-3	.	TGCGCCAGCAGCTTGGTAGGGAACACAGATACGCAGTATTTT	CASSLVGNTDTQYF
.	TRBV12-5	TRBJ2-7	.	TGTGCTAGTGGTTTGTCCTCCTTCTACGAGCAGTACTTC	CASGLSSFYEQYF
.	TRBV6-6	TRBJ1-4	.	TGTGCCAGCAGCCGCGGAGGGAGTAATGAAAAACTGTTTTTT	CASSRGGSNEKLFF
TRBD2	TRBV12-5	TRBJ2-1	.	TGTGCTAGTGGTTTGGCCCCACCGGGGGGTGAGCAGTTCTTC	CASGLAPPGGEQFF
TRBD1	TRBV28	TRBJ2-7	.	TGTGCCAGCACGTTCGACAGGGGGAGAACCTACGAGCAGTACTTC	CASTFDRGRTYEQYF
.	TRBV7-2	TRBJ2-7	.	TGTGCCAGCAGCTTGCCAGAACTACGGGGCGAGCAGTACTTC	CASSLPELRGEQYF
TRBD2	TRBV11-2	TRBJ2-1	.	TGTGCCAGCAGCCCCGGCAGAGCGGGAGTGCATGAGCAGTTCTTC	CASSPGRAGVHEQFF
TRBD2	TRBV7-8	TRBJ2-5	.	TGTGCCAGCAGCTTAGCGGTAGCGGGAGAGGGGACCCAGTACTTC	CASSLAVAGEGTQYF
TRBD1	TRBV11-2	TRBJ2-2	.	TGTGCCAGCAGAAAGGGACAGGGCGTCGGAGCCGGGGAGCTGTTTTTT	CASRKGQGVGAGELFF
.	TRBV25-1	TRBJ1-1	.	TGTGCCAGCAGTGATTCGAAGACGGGGAACACTGAAGCTTTCTTT	CASSDSKTGNTEAFF
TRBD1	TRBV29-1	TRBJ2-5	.	TGCAGCGTCCAAACAGGGGTAGAGACCCAGTACTTC	CSVQTGVETQYF
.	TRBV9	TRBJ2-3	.	TGTGCCAGCAGCGTCTACAGGATGAAGACAGATACGCAGTATTTT	CASSVYRMKTDTQYF
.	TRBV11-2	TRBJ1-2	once	TGTGCCAGCAGCTTAGGGGCAGGGAAAGAAGGGAGGGACTTC	CASSLGAGKEGRDF
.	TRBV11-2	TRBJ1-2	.	TGTGCCAGCAGCTCCCATTCGGTGGACTATGGCTACACCTTC	CASSSHSVDYGYTF
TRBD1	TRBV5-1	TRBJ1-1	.	TGCGCCAGCAGACCGGACAGGGGAGACACTGAAGCTTTCTTT	CASRPDRGDTEAFF
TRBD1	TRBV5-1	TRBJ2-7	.	TGCGCCAGCAGCTTAGGGACAGCTACTTCCTACGAGCAGTACTTC	CASSLGTATSYEQYF
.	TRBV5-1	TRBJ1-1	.	TGCGCCAGCAGCTTGGTCCCTAAAGGGCCGGGCACTGAAGCTTTCTTT	CASSLVPKGPGTEAFF
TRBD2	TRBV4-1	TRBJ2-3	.	TGCGCCAGCAGCCAGTTTTATGGGAGGGCTGGAGATACGCAGTATTTT	CASSQFYGRAGDTQYF
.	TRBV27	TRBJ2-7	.	TGTGCCAGCAGTTTATGGAGGGGGCCCAACGAGCAGTACTTC	CASSLWRGPNEQYF
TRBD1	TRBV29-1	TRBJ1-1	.	TGCAGCGTTGGACAGGGTTTGCGCACTGAAGCTTTCTTT	CSVGQGLRTEAFF
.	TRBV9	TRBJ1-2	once	TGTGCCAGCAGCCCCGAGGAAGGACTCGCCTACTATGGCTACACCTTC	CASSPEEGLAYYGYTF
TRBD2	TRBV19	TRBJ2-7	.	TGTGCCAGTAGAGGACTAGCGGGAGTGGAGCAGTACTTC	CASRGLAGVEQYF
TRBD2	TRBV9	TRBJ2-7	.	TGTGCCAGCAGCGGGACTAGCGGGACCTACGAGCAGTACTTC	CASSGTSGTYEQYF
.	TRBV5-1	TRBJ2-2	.	TGCGCCAGCAGCTTGTCGGGACTTGGGAACACCGGGGAGCTGTTTTTT	CASSLSGLGNTGELFF
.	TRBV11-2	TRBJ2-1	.	TGTGCCAGCAGCCTAATTAGGGCGGCTGAGCAGTTCTTC	CASSLIRAAEQFF
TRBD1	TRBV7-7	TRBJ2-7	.	TGTGCTAGCAGCCTGGGACAGGGAGAATACGAGCAGTACTTC	CASSLGQGEYEQYF
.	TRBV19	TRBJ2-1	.	TGTGCCAGTAGATTAATTTTACAGGGATGGAGTGAGCAGTTCTTC	CASRLILQGWSEQFF
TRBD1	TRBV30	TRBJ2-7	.	TGTGCCTGGACCCGGAACAGGGGCGGCTACGAGCAGTACTTC	CAWTRNRGGYEQYF
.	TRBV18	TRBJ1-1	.	TGTGCCAGCTCACCCTTGGATTTAAGGGCTGAAGCTTTCTTT	CASSPLDLRAEAFF
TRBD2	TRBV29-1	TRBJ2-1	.	TGCAGCGTTGAACGACTAGCGGGCGCAAACAATGAGCAGTTCTTC	CSVERLAGANNEQFF
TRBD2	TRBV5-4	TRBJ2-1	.	TGTGCCAGCAGCCAGGGCGGGAGTGGCTCCTACAATGAGCAGTTCTTC	CASSQGGSGSYNEQFF
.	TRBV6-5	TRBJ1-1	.	TGTGCCAGCAGTTACTCCAGGAACACTGAAGCTTTCTTT	CASSYSRNTEAFF